This TCR beta chain stems from a study of CD8+ T cells in alopecia areata (dated by TCRdb to the late 2010s). Background on the whole study: The treated patients took part in an open-label pilot trial in which moderate-to-severe alopecia areata was treated with oral tofacitinib at 5 to 10 mg twice daily. TCRbeta CDR3 regions were amplified by immunoSEQ multiplex PCR using 35 Vbeta forward and 13 Jbeta reverse primers. Tofacitinib was given for 6 to 18 months, followed by 6 months of follow-up off drug to assess delayed response and recurrence. Human TCRbeta sequencing covered scalp tissue and sorted CD4+ and CD8+ peripheral blood T cells from patchy and totalis/universalis alopecia areata patients and healthy controls. Scalp clonality was compared across normal scalp (n=4), patchy alopecia areata scalp (n=8), and alopecia totalis/universalis scalp (n=8). RNA was obtained with the PAXgene miRNA kit for fixed scalp, the miRNeasy kit for PBMCs, and the RNeasy kit for mouse skin. Biopsies were taken from tofacitinib-treated patients at baseline and at 4 and 24 weeks of treatment, and a later scalp biopsy was taken in several of the tofacitinib-treated patients. In both human patients and the C3H/HeJ mouse model, the study applied high-throughput TCRbeta sequencing to look at T cell clonal expansion in alopecia areata. Disease severity in treated patients was measured with the SALT score, which quantifies the percentage of affected scalp surface area.

The germline V gene (reference sequence) gives CDR1 as LNHDA and CDR2 as SQIVND. The CDR3 goes from the cysteine to the phenylalanine over 18 residues. Left in the record is the CDR3 DNA by itself, 54 bases read in frame from the first base. Trimming accounts for 4 bases at V and 1 base at J, while the number of junction bases matched to no gene is 12. On this clone itself: Its binding antigen is unknown. Per-nucleotide qualities are absent, and no much larger clonotype sits a single base away.

Here is what the overall study found, with its caveats: Higher clonality and more expanded CD8+ clones were observed in lesional scalp than in normal scalp, particularly in alopecia totalis/universalis, a finding suggestive of antigenic drive. The treated cohort was small, with a single nonresponder, so links between baseline CD8+ expansion and response need larger studies. Resident alphabeta T cells in normal human skin are also sequenced, complicating scalp TCR repertoire analysis, unlike mouse skin dominated by gammadelta T cells. Shared TCR sequences between patients were less evident than in mice, which may be partly attributable to HLA diversity in the patient population. Many expanded lesional clones persisted in scalp and blood during tofacitinib treatment, which may partly explain relapse after stopping treatment. Scalp clonality and the number of expanded CD8+ clones among the top 100 scalp clones were significantly decreased by tofacitinib.

This specimen's time point label, interpreted: around 4 weeks on oral tofacitinib. The treatment or condition label for this specimen denotes: oral pan-JAK inhibitor, 5-10 mg twice daily. Peripheral blood and lesional scalp punch biopsies were obtained from patients with alopecia areata. Human scalp biopsies were immediately fixed in PAXgene tissue containers. Receptors were amplified or captured by the immunoSEQ multiplex PCR assay. For TCR sequencing, RNA was extracted from every sample and reverse transcribed into cDNA to serve as template. SuperScript III was used for first-strand cDNA synthesis, primed with a 2:1 mix of oligo-dT and random hexamers. A synthetic immune receptor repertoire was used to assess amplification bias, and residual bias was removed computationally. The paper's processing steps were these. Raw reads were preprocessed to remove errors, and CDR3 was defined by IMGT conventions from the conserved cysteine to phenylalanine. To get clonality, Shannon entropy was normalized by log2 of the number of productive unique TCRs and the result was subtracted from 1. Scalp TCRbeta sequences were cross-referenced with sorted blood CD4 and CD8 repertoires so that the CD4 or CD8 identity of scalp clones could be inferred. The clones in this table, taken by TCRdb from immuneACCESS, are in-frame only. Not every clone is retained; where verified, under half of the shortfall comes from an unresolved V gene, and the cause of the rest is unknown. V, J and clone size are taken as reported in that table, and D and trimming were inferred from the DNA itself. Recorded for this sample are about 12,000 clones; 65% to 70% of them occurred a single time. Jointly, the top ten make up roughly 7.3% of the sample.

Sequencing was performed on skin, taken at week 4, from a patient treated with tofacitinib. The chain is made from TRBV19 and TRBJ2-2; TRBD1 agrees with 7 junctional bases. The receptor comes from a human donor with alopecia areata. The nucleotide sequence reads as follows: TGTGCCAGTAGTACATCAAATCGGGGACAGAAGAACACCGGGGAGCTGTTTTTT. It translates as CASSTSNRGQKNTGELFF.